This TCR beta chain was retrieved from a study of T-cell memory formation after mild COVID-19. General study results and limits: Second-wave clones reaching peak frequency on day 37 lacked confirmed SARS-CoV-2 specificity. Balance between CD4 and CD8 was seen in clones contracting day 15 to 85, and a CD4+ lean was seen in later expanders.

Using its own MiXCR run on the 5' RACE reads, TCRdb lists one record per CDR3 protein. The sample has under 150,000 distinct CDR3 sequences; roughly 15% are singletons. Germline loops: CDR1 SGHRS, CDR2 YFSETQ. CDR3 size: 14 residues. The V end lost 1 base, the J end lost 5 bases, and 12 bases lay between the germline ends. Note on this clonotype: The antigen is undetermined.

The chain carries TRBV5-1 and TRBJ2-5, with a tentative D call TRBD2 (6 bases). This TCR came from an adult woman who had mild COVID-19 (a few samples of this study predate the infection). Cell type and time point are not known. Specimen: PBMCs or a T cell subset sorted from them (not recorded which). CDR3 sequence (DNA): TGCGCCAGCAGCTTGCAGGAGGGCAGGGAGACCCAGTACTTC. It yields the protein CASSLQEGRETQYF.